One sample yielded the 10 T cell receptor beta chains listed below, sequenced in a study of T cell responses to AZD1222 COVID-19 vaccine. Some clones are missing from TCRdb's copy, which holds only in-frame ones; the method was immunoSEQ multiplex PCR. In the table there are 110,000 or so clones, approximately 86% of which are singletons. The material was peripheral blood, obtained 28 days after the second AZD1222 dose. The origin of the receptors is an adult who received the AZD1222 COVID-19 vaccine.

For the CDR3, the DNA is TGCAGCGTTCACGGGGACAGTCACTATGGCTACACCTTC. Translated: CSVHGDSHYGYTF. This sequence joins TRBV29-1 and TRBJ1-2; TRBD1 matches at 7 bases. Germline CDR1 reads SQVTM; CDR2 reads ANQGSEA. The CDR3 covers 13 residues. V lost 5 bases to trimming and J lost 3 bases; unmatched junction nucleotides: 6.

This chain connects TRBV28 to TRBJ2-7; a possible D gene is TRBD1 (6 bases). The CDR3 runs to 16 residues. Trimming took 5 bases from V and 1 from J, leaving 18 bases between them. In germline, CDR1 is MDHEN, CDR2 SYDVKM. The CDR3 nucleotides read TGTGCCAGCAGTACCCCCGGAACAGGGTTGTCCTACGAGCAGTACTTC. Its protein product is CASSTPGTGLSYEQYF.

This CDR3 reads CASSPGQGFEKLFF. The CDR3 region has the DNA TGTGCCAGCAGTCCGGGACAGGGGTTCGAAAAACTGTTTTTT. This chain joins TRBV6-5 and TRBJ1-4; TRBD1 matches 10 bases. The germline CDR1 and CDR2 sequences are MNHEY and SVGAGI. Trimming removed 5 bases from V and 8 bases from J; junction bases left unmatched: 5. This CDR3 spans 14 amino acids.

This sequence joins TRBV12-5 and TRBJ2-1; D possibly matches TRBD1 or TRBD2 (5 bases each). Per the germline V gene, CDR1 is LGHNT and CDR2 is FRNRAP. This CDR3 spans 15 amino acids. V lost 1 base and J lost 4, with 11 bases in between. The CDR3 coding sequence is TGTGCTAGTGGTTTGGGCCGGGACGGTTACAATGAGCAGTTCTTC. Residues: CASGLGRDGYNEQFF. Looking up the rest from reference TRBV12-5 and TRBJ2-1 gives the full variable domain: DARVTQTPRHKVTEMGQEVTMRCQPILGHNTVFWYRQTMMQGLELLAYFRNRAPLDDSGMPKDRFSAEMPDATLATLKIQPSEPRDSAVYFCASGLGRDGYNEQFFGPGTRLTVL.

This clone was seen a handful of times. V gene TRBV11-2 combines with J gene TRBJ1-1; unclear D gene. The germline V and J ends were trimmed by 2 bases and 7 bases, with 11 bases remaining between them. Looked up from germline, CDR1 is SGHAT and CDR2 is FQNNGV. This CDR3 has 13 amino acids. The chain's CDR3 is CASSLRRDGEAFF. Written as DNA, the CDR3 is TGTGCCAGCAGCTTAAGGCGCGACGGTGAAGCTTTCTTT.

This rearrangement joins TRBV11-2 to TRBJ2-2, with 8 bases matching TRBD2. This CDR3 has 18 amino acids. V dropped 7 bases and J dropped 6; count of bases not matched to a gene: 19. CDR1 and CDR2 (germline): SGHAT, FQNNGV. CDR3 loop: CASTLRGGLGSVAGELFF. CDR3 DNA sequence: TGTGCCAGCACCCTTAGAGGGGGACTAGGGAGTGTAGCCGGGGAGCTGTTTTTT.

CDR3 region: CASDHRTVSETQYF. The CDR3 coding sequence is TGTGCCAGCGATCATAGAACTGTCTCGGAGACCCAGTACTTC. V and J are TRBV2 and TRBJ2-5; D is ambiguous. In germline, CDR1 is SNHLY, CDR2 FYNNEI. V was pared by 8 bases and J by 5 bases, with 18 bases between. CDR3 size: 14 residues. Filled out from reference TRBV2 and TRBJ2-5, the complete variable domain reads EPEVTQTPSHQVTQMGQEVILRCVPISNHLYFYWYRQILGQKVEFLVSFYNNEISEKSEIFDDQFSVERPDGSNFTLKIRSTKLEDSAMYFCASDHRTVSETQYFGPGTRLLVL.

V is TRBV11-2 and J is TRBJ1-1; D gene uncertain. V lost 0 bases, J lost 5 bases, and 7 bases lay in between. The CDR3 is 13 residues long. Germline V gene lookup returns CDR1 SGHAT and CDR2 FQNNGV. The CDR3 DNA reads as TGTGCCAGCAGCTTAGAGCGGGGTACTGAAGCTTTCTTT. Its protein is CASSLERGTEAFF.

V usage is TRBV7-9 and J usage is TRBJ1-1, with D possibly matching TRBD1 (6 bases). V was clipped by 8 bases and J by 0 bases, with 10 bases between them. Germline V gene data show CDR1 as SEHNR and CDR2 as FQNEAQ (reference sequence). The CDR3 runs to 13 residues. The CDR3 here is CASDRFMNTEAFF. The CDR3 DNA sequence: TGTGCCAGCGACAGGTTCATGAACACTGAAGCTTTCTTT.

The chain has TRBV10-3 and TRBJ2-7, with D tentatively TRBD1 (5 bases). This CDR3 spans 12 amino acids. V was pared by 8 bases and J by 0 bases, with 8 bases between. CDR1 and CDR2 from the germline V gene are ENHRY and SYGVKD. The CDR3 bases are TGTGCCATCGCCAGGGACTCCTACGAGCAGTACTTC. Its translation: CAIARDSYEQYF.